This T cell receptor (beta chain) was recovered during a study of CXCR3-negative and CXCR3-positive naive CD8 T cells. Germline lookup yields CDR1 SQVTM and CDR2 ANQGSEA. The CDR3 runs to 16 residues. TRB cDNA was prepared as libraries by UMI-labeled 5' RACE. From its re-call of the 5' RACE reads, TCRdb lists each CDR3 protein once, without DNA. Its table lists several thousand distinct CDR3 sequences. The source material was naive CXCR3- CD8+ T cells from blood. Subset noted: CD45RO-CCR7+CD27+CD95- naive CD8+ T cells lacking CXCR3 (TNR3-). The chain combines TRBV29-1 with TRBJ2-1; checking the TCRdb D call of TRBD1 is not possible without DNA. The sequence was obtained from a human donor in good health. Some clones in this sample may be carry-over from other donors' samples. This CDR3 is CSVEWPFGADYNEQFF.